This entry lists 6 T cell receptor beta chains sequenced from one sample in a study of T-cell reconstitution after alpha-beta-depleted transplantation in children. Preparation of the TCRbeta library was carried out with unique molecular identifiers. One entry per CDR3 protein results from TCRdb running MiXCR on the PCR reads. Of about 980,000 distinct CDR3 sequences detected, roughly 29% appear once; the ten largest clones hold under 30%. The specimen comprised PBMCs, mostly from graft donor cells, sampled 360 days after TCRalphabeta/CD19-depleted stem cell transplant. All receptors come from a boy younger than two who had a stem cell transplant for SCID, so the T cells may come from the graft donor.

This clonotype was recorded at least ten times. The chain is built from TRBV4-1 and TRBJ2-7, with 10 bases that match TRBD1. V lost 5 bases and J lost 3; bases outside the gene matches: 4. Germline-derived CDR1 and CDR2 are MGHRA and YSYEKL. CDR3 length: 14 residues. Here the CDR3 DNA reads TGCGCCAGCAGCACCGGGACAGGGGTCTACGAGCAGTACTTC. The encoded protein is CASSTGTGVYEQYF.

The chain has TRBV10-3 and TRBJ2-7; maybe TRBD2 (5 bases). V was shortened by 6 bases and J by 3 bases, with 18 bases between the two germline ends. This CDR3 is built from 15 residues. CDR1 is ENHRY and CDR2 is SYGVKD in the germline V gene. The CDR3, as DNA: TGTGCCATCAGGCAGGCCCCCGGACTTAGCTACGAGCAGTACTTC. This encodes CAIRQAPGLSYEQYF.

This clonotype appeared a few times. V and J are TRBV12-3 or TRBV12-4 and TRBJ2-3, with TRBD2 matching over 12 bases. This CDR3 has 15 amino acids. Losses at the gene ends were 6 bases for V and 5 bases for J; bases not matched to a gene: 6. The CDR3 is CASRPTSGGGDTQYF. In DNA form, the CDR3 reads TGTGCCAGCAGGCCGACTAGCGGGGGAGGAGATACGCAGTATTTT.

This clonotype was seen only a few times. The CDR3 sequence is CASSSRGGRMAPYEQYF. The CDR3 region has the DNA TGTGCCAGTAGTTCCAGGGGAGGAAGAATGGCGCCCTACGAGCAGTACTTC. The V call is TRBV19, the J call TRBJ2-7; either TRBD1 or TRBD2 may supply D (6 bases each). Trimming removed 5 bases at V and 2 bases at J, with 22 bases between. This CDR3 has 17 residues. Germline CDR1 LNHDA, CDR2 SQIVND (reference sequence).

The chain employs TRBV12-3 or TRBV12-4 and TRBJ1-1; 9 bases fit TRBD1. This CDR3 region has 16 residues. After removal of 7 bases from V and 5 bases from J, the junction contained 14 bases not matched to a gene. The DNA of the CDR3 is TGTGCCAGCACCACCTCTGGGACAGGGCGGTGGACTGAAGCTTTCTTT. It encodes CASTTSGTGRWTEAFF.

The rearrangement joins TRBV20-1 to TRBJ2-3; tentatively, D is TRBD2 (5 bases). Germline V gene lookup returns CDR1 DFQATT and CDR2 SNEGSKA (reference sequence). The CDR3 runs 13 residues. The V end was cut by 3 bases, the J end by 0 bases, with 7 bases between. The CDR3 DNA reads TGCAGTGCTAGTGAGGGTAGCACAGATACGCAGTATTTT. It translates to CSASEGSTDTQYF.